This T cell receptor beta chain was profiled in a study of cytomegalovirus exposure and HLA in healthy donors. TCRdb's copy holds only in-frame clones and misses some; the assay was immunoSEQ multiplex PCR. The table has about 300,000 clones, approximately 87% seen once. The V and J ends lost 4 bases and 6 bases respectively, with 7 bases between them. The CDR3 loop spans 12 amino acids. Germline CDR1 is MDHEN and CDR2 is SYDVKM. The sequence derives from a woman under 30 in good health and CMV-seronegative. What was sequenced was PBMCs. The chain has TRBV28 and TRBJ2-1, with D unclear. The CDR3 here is CASSWARNEQFF. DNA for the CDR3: TGTGCCAGCAGTTGGGCTCGCAATGAGCAGTTCTTC.